This TCR beta chain was found in a study of shared clonotypes between healthy human individuals. For the study at large: Serving as donors were two women and a few men, whose ages spanned 18 to 49. Per-donor plates numbered three CD4 naive, three CD4 memory, two CD8 naive and one CD8 memory.

There were only Caucasian adults among the donors, and all lived in Nashville, Tennessee. Splitting the CD4+ cells yielded a CD45RA+ naive subset and a CD45RA-negative memory subset. Measured with immunoSEQ multiplex PCR; TCRdb has only the in-frame clones, and not every one. Of about 1.5 million clones detected, 98% appear once; the ten largest clones hold roughly 0.4%. Trimming took 5 bases from V and 2 from J; bases not matched to a gene: 4. Germline values: CDR1 SEHNR, CDR2 FQNEAQ (reference sequence). This CDR3 contains 15 residues. The specimen was naive CD4+ T cells sorted from blood. Subset meaning: CD45RA+ positively selected. The V gene is TRBV7-9, the J gene TRBJ1-3, with 9 bases identical to TRBD1. This clonotype was sampled from a man between 25 and 39 years old in good health. The CDR3 loop reads CASSTQGATGNTIYF. The CDR3 DNA sequence: TGTGCCAGCAGCACACAGGGGGCGACTGGAAACACCATATATTTT.